This TCR beta chain was recovered during a study of cytomegalovirus exposure and HLA in healthy donors. For the study at large: Unique TCRs from HLA-typed donors, about 78 million of them, were held in an early data release. Study-level findings and limits: After further analysis at a later stage, some 15,000 TCR beta sequences were associated with HLA alleles at 0.05 false discovery rate. Later on, analysis showed that most CMV-associated TCR beta chains appeared to be HLA-restricted.

A word on this clone: What it binds is not known.

Germline CDR1 and CDR2: SGDLS and YYNGEE. Trimming took 0 bases from V and 3 from J, leaving 6 bases between them. This CDR3 comprises 13 residues. Researchers ran the PCR with 60 Vbeta and 13 Jbeta primers. Using immunoSEQ multiplex PCR, the repertoire was profiled, and TCRdb retains in-frame clones only, with some absent. Among 150,000 to 200,000 clones, roughly 83% were seen once, and the ten largest hold about 2.2%. This receptor was obtained from a woman between 45 and 60 years old in good health and CMV-seronegative. The chain has TRBV9 and TRBJ1-1; D is unresolved. Specimen: PBMCs. The CDR3 DNA follows: TGTGCCAGCAGCGTAGAAATCTACACTGAAGCTTTCTTT. It codes for CASSVEIYTEAFF.